A single sample gave rise to the 19 T cell receptor beta chains below, sequenced in a study of T cell clones after liver transplantation. Measured with immunoSEQ multiplex PCR; TCRdb has only the in-frame clones, and not every one. There are approximately 68,000 clones in the sample; 75% to 90% occur only once, and about 0.64% lies in the top ten. Material: CD4+ T cells from blood, obtained before liver transplant. The receptors come from a human donor who received a liver transplant.

The chain joins TRBV19 to TRBJ2-3, with D uncertain. Between the trimmed V and J ends, which lost 3 bases and 2 bases, there was a span of 9 bases. Germline V gives CDR1 LNHDA, CDR2 SQIVND (reference sequence). The CDR3 loop spans 14 amino acids. The chain's CDR3 is CASSIGGTTDTQYF. The DNA for the CDR3 is TGTGCCAGTAGTATCGGCGGCACCACAGATACGCAGTATTTT. The full variable domain, completed using reference TRBV19 and TRBJ2-3, is DGGITQSPKYLFRKEGQNVTLSCEQNLNHDAMYWYRQDPGQGLRLIYYSQIVNDFQKGDIAEGYSVSREKKESFPLTVTSAQKNPTAFYLCASSIGGTTDTQYFGPGTRLTVL.

As DNA, the CDR3 is TGCGCCAGCAGCCTCAGCAATTTCAAGACCCAGTACTTC. Its protein is CASSLSNFKTQYF. The chain links TRBV4-3 to TRBJ2-5, with D unclear. V was pared by 4 bases and J by 6 bases, with 12 bases between. The CDR3 consists of 13 residues. CDR1 and CDR2 from the germline V gene are LGHNA and YSLEER.

This clone showed up just once. The chain recombines TRBV5-8 with TRBJ2-2; perhaps TRBD1 as D (5 bases). There are 14 residues in the CDR3. Germline loops: CDR1 SGHTS, CDR2 YDEGEE. Deletions cut 7 bases from V and 2 bases from J, with 12 bases between. The CDR3 DNA sequence: TGTGCCAGCGGAATCCAGGGTAACACCGGGGAGCTGTTTTTT. Protein sequence: CASGIQGNTGELFF.

The rearrangement joins TRBV28 to TRBJ2-6; D gene ambiguous. Trimming took 4 bases from V and 1 from J, leaving 5 bases between them. Germline V lookup: CDR1 MDHEN, CDR2 SYDVKM. The CDR3 length is 14 residues. For the CDR3, the DNA is TGTGCCAGCAGTTGGGTTTCTGGGGCCAACGTCCTGACTTTC. Its translation: CASSWVSGANVLTF.

J is TRBJ1-1 and V is TRBV7-3; possible D gene TRBD1, 6 bases. Germline V lookup: CDR1 SGHTA, CDR2 FQGTGA. V was cut by 1 base and J by 0 bases, with 9 bases left in between. The CDR3 spans 15 residues. The CDR3 region is CASSLSQGMNTEAFF. The DNA for the CDR3 is TGTGCCAGCAGCTTAAGTCAGGGGATGAACACTGAAGCTTTCTTT.

The V call is TRBV18, the J call TRBJ2-5; possibly TRBD1 or TRBD2 for D (5 bases each). Trimming removed 4 bases at V and 1 base at J, with 13 bases between. The germline gives CDR1 KGHSH, CDR2 LQKENI. The CDR3 sequence is 15 residues long. CDR3 nucleotide sequence: TGTGCCAGCTCACGGCCGGGACGGCGCCAAGAGACCCAGTACTTC. Protein: CASSRPGRRQETQYF.

The V call is TRBV6-1, the J call TRBJ2-7; D call uncertain. The germline V gene has CDR1 MNHNS and CDR2 SASEGT. This CDR3 is built from 13 residues. V was trimmed by 3 bases and J by 3 bases, leaving 9 bases between them. The CDR3 DNA follows: TGTGCCAGCAGTGACGCCTGGGGCTACGAGCAGTACTTC. It translates to CASSDAWGYEQYF.

The rearrangement uses TRBV7-2 and TRBJ1-2, with a possible D match to TRBD1 (6 bases). V was shortened by 1 base and J by 11 bases, with 14 bases between the two germline ends. The CDR3 length is 13 residues. Germline CDR1 is SGHTA and CDR2 is FQGNSA. CDR3: CASSLVLTGLYTF. The DNA of the CDR3 is TGTGCCAGCAGCTTAGTCTTGACAGGCCTATACACCTTC. Supplemented by reference TRBV7-2 and TRBJ1-2, the full variable domain reads GAGVSQSPSNKVTEKGKDVELRCDPISGHTALYWYRQSLGQGLEFLIYFQGNSAPDKSGLPSDRFSAERTGGSVSTLTIQRTQQEDSAVYLCASSLVLTGLYTFGSGTRLTVV.

The chain uses TRBV5-1 and TRBJ2-2, with 15 nucleotides matching TRBD2. The CDR3 loop spans 19 amino acids. Losses at the gene ends were 3 bases for V and 4 bases for J; bases not matched to a gene: 10. Germline V gives CDR1 SGHRS, CDR2 YFSETQ. CDR3: CASSSGLAGGPLGTGELFF. The CDR3 DNA follows: TGCGCCAGCAGCTCTGGACTAGCGGGAGGGCCTCTGGGCACCGGGGAGCTGTTTTTT.

This clone was counted only a few times. The V gene is TRBV9, the J gene TRBJ2-2, with D unresolved. In germline, CDR1 is SGDLS, CDR2 YYNGEE. Trimming removed 5 bases from V and 7 bases from J, with 15 bases in between. The CDR3 loop spans 14 amino acids. The CDR3 region has the DNA TGTGCCAGCAGGAGGACGGCCTCGGACGGGGAGCTGTTTTTT. Translated: CASRRTASDGELFF.

The V gene is TRBV7-2, the J gene TRBJ2-6; the match to TRBD2 covers 11 bases. This CDR3 is built from 17 residues. V trimming: 5 bases; J trimming: 0 bases; junction bases outside the gene matches: 3. CDR1 is SGHTA, CDR2 FQGNSA, per germline. This CDR3 is CASSPSGGLSGANVLTF. The CDR3 DNA is TGTGCCAGCAGCCCTAGCGGGGGGCTCTCTGGGGCCAACGTCCTGACTTTC.

Only one count was recorded for this clone. The V and J genes are TRBV5-1 and TRBJ2-1; D may be TRBD2 (6 bases). Germline V gene sequence: CDR1 SGHRS, CDR2 YFSETQ. Trimming removed 0 bases at V and 7 bases at J, with 11 bases between. CDR3 length: 14 amino acids. CDR3 protein: CASSLGGGPNEQFF. CDR3 coding DNA: TGCGCCAGCAGCTTGGGGGGAGGTCCGAATGAGCAGTTCTTC.

As regards this clone: This may come from a read error, since a much larger clone is one base off. The rearrangement links TRBV10-3 to TRBJ2-4; 7 positions match TRBD1. The CDR3 covers 15 residues. CDR1 is ENHRY, CDR2 SYGVKD, per germline. V lost 4 bases and J lost 3; bases outside the gene matches: 6. CDR3 nucleotides: TGTGCCATCAGTGGGGGGACAGCCGACAAAAACATTCAGTACTTC. Translating gives CAISGGTADKNIQYF.

The V call is TRBV28, the J call TRBJ2-2; D ambiguous. In germline, CDR1 is MDHEN, CDR2 SYDVKM. Trimming took off 3 bases at V and 7 bases at J, with 12 bases between the two ends. The CDR3 totals 14 residues. For the CDR3, the DNA is TGTGCCAGCAGTTTCTCAACCGGGTACGGGGAGCTGTTTTTT. Amino acid sequence: CASSFSTGYGELFF.

V and J are TRBV27 and TRBJ2-1; D gene ambiguous. Between the trimmed V and J ends, which lost 8 bases and 4 bases, there was a span of 12 bases. Germline V gene sequence: CDR1 MNHEY, CDR2 SMNVEV (reference sequence). The CDR3 has 13 amino acids. The CDR3 sequence: CASRLDAYNEQFF. DNA for the CDR3: TGTGCCAGCCGGTTGGATGCTTACAATGAGCAGTTCTTC.

Remarks on this clone: This specimen includes other DNA sequences encoding the same CDR3. This chain connects TRBV5-4 to TRBJ2-6; a weak D match, TRBD1 (5 bases). The CDR3 has 15 residues. CDR1 SGHNT and CDR2 YYREEE come from the germline V gene (reference sequence). V lost 0 bases to trimming and J lost 1 base, with 5 bases between them. This CDR3 is CASSLAGSGANVLTF. The DNA for the CDR3 is TGTGCCAGCAGCTTGGCAGGGTCTGGGGCCAACGTCCTGACTTTC. The variable domain in full, completed from reference TRBV5-4 and TRBJ2-6, reads ETGVTQSPTHLIKTRGQQVTLRCSSQSGHNTVSWYQQALGQGPQFIFQYYREEENGRGNFPPRFSGLQFPNYSSELNVNALELDDSALYLCASSLAGSGANVLTFGAGSRLTVL.

The gene calls are TRBV7-2 and TRBJ2-4, with unresolved D. Germline V gene data show CDR1 as SGHTA and CDR2 as FQGNSA. V gave up 4 bases and J gave up 4 bases, with 14 bases separating them. The CDR3 runs to 15 residues. The CDR3 sequence is CASSSPVISKNIQYF. As DNA, the CDR3 is TGTGCCAGCAGCTCGCCAGTAATCTCAAAAAACATTCAGTACTTC.

This chain uses TRBV7-2 with TRBJ2-7; tentatively, D is TRBD1 (5 bases). CDR1 SGHTA and CDR2 FQGNSA come from the germline V gene. This CDR3 has 15 amino acids. The germline V and J ends were trimmed by 4 bases and 0 bases, with 13 bases remaining between them. The CDR3 sequence: CASSSPTVSSYEQYF. The DNA of the CDR3 is TGTGCCAGCAGCTCCCCGACAGTCTCCTCCTACGAGCAGTACTTC.

The chain employs TRBV5-1 and TRBJ1-1; D perhaps matches TRBD1 (5 bases). Looked up from germline, CDR1 is SGHRS and CDR2 is YFSETQ. Trimming shortened V by 4 bases and J by 0 bases, and 19 bases separated the two germline ends. This CDR3 has 17 residues. The chain's CDR3 is CASSGGPVGNMNTEAFF. The CDR3, as DNA: TGCGCCAGCAGCGGGGGACCTGTAGGGAACATGAACACTGAAGCTTTCTTT.